Here is one T cell receptor (beta chain) with its context. Those enrolled, adults aged roughly 18 to 95 years, came from some 23 US areas. CDR3 length equals 15 residues. CDR1 LGHDT and CDR2 YNNKEL come from the germline V gene (reference sequence). With V trimmed by 6 bases and J by 0 bases, 2 bases remained unmatched. This entry is derived from a study of blood T cell repertoires in COVID-19. Study as a whole: PBMCs, B-cell-depleted T cells, or T cells were the source of the cDNA or gDNA that made up the material.

Data came from immunoSEQ multiplex PCR; TCRdb stores just in-frame clones and leaves some out. The table includes some 200,000 clones, 81% detected once. What was sequenced was PBMCs or T cells enriched from blood (not recorded which). The V call is TRBV3-1 (or the pseudogene TRBV3-2), the J call TRBJ2-2; 9 positions match TRBD1. The sequence was collected from a woman aged 45 to 65 with acute COVID-19. CDR3 DNA: TGTGCCAGCAGGCGACAGGGGGCGAACACCGGGGAGCTGTTTTTT. Translating gives CASRRQGANTGELFF.